The clone carrying this T cell receptor (beta chain) was found a few times. Its antigen is not identified. The sample comes from a study of T cells in Graves' hyperthyroidism and ophthalmopathy. Across the whole study: Specimen type is peripheral blood, collected at initial diagnosis prior to any treatment.

General study points: Expanded thyroid clonotypes (above 0.001) were mostly also found in blood. A model built on 13 V-J features separated ophthalmopathy from stable hyperthyroidism.

TCR beta CDR3 regions were amplified from RNA. Researchers ran a first-round RT-PCR on the TCR CDR3 using the HTBI primer set. Via MiXCR, TCRdb re-called the multiplex PCR reads, giving one row per CDR3 protein. This table holds some 350,000 distinct CDR3 sequences, approximately 15% found once. CDR1 is LNHDA, CDR2 SQIVND, per germline (reference sequence). The V and J ends lost 4 bases and 0 bases, in that order; junction bases with no gene match: 12. The CDR3 consists of 18 residues. This chain joins TRBV19 and TRBJ2-4, with 7 positions matching TRBD1. The sequenced material came from blood. This TCR was sampled from a middle-aged woman with Graves' ophthalmopathy. CDR3 amino acids: CASSTLWDSKLAKNIQYF. As DNA, the CDR3 is TGTGCCAGTAGTACTCTATGGGACAGTAAACTAGCCAAAAACATTCAGTACTTC.